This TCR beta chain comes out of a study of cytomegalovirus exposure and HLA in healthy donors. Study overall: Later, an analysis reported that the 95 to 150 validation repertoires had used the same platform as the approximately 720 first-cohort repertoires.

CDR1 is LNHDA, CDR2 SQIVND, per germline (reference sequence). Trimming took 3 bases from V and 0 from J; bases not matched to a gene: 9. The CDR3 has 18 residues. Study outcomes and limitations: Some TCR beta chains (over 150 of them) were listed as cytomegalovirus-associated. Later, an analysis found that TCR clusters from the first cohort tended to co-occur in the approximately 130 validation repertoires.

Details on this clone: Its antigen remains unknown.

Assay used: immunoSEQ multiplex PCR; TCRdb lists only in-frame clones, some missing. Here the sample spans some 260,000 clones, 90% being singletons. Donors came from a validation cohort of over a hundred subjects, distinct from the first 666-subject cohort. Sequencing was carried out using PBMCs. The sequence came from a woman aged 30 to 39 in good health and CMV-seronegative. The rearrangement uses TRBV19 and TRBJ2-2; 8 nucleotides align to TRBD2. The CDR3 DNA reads TGTGCCAGTAGTATTATCGGGTTAGCGGGAACGAACACCGGGGAGCTGTTTTTT. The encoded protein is CASSIIGLAGTNTGELFF.